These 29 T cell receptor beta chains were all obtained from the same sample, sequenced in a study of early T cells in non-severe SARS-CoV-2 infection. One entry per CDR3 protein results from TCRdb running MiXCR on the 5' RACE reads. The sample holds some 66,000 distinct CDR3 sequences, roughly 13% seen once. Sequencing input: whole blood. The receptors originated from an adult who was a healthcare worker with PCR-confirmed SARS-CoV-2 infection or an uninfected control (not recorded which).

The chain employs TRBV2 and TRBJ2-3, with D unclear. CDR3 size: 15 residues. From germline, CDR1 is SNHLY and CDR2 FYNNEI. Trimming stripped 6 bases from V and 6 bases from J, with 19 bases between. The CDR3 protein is CASSLTLAGVDTQYF. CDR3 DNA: TGTGCCAGCAGCCTCACCCTGGCTGGGGTGGATACGCAGTATTTT.

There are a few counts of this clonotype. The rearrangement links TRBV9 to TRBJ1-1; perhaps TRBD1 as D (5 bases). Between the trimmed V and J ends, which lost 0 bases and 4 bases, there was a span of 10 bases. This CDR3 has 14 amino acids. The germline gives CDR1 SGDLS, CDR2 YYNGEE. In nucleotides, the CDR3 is TGTGCCAGCAGCGTAGGAGGGGATACCACTGAAGCTTTCTTT. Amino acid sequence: CASSVGGDTTEAFF. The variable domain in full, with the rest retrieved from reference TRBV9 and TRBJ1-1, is DSGVTQTPKHLITATGQRVTLRCSPRSGDLSVYWYQQSLDQGLQFLIQYYNGEERAKGNILERFSAQQFPDLHSELNLSSLELGDSALYFCASSVGGDTTEAFFGQGTRLTVV.

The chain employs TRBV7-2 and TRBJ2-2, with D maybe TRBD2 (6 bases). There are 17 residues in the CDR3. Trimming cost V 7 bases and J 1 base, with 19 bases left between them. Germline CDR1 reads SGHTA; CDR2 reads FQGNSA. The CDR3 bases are TGTGCCAGCATTGAGAGCCGTCTAGCGTTGAACACCGGGGAGCTGTTTTTT. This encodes CASIESRLALNTGELFF.

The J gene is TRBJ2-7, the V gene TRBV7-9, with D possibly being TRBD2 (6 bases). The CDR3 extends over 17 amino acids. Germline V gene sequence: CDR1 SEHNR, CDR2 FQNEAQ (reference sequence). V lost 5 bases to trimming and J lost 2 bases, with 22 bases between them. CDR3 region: CASSPEGGKILAYEQYF. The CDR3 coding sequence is TGTGCCAGCAGCCCGGAGGGAGGAAAAATCTTGGCCTACGAGCAGTACTTC. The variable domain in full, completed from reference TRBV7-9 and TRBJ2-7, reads DTGVSQNPRHKITKRGQNVTFRCDPISEHNRLYWYRQTLGQGPEFLTYFQNEAQLEKSRLLSDRFSAERPKGSFSTLEIQRTEQGDSAMYLCASSPEGGKILAYEQYFGPGTRLTVT.

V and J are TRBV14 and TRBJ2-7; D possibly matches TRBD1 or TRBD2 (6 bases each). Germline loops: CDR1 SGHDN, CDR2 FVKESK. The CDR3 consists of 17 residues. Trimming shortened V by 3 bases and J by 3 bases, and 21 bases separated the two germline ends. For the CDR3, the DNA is TGTGCCAGCAGCCACCCAGAGGGGGGACACTACGTCTACGAGCAGTACTTC. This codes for CASSHPEGGHYVYEQYF. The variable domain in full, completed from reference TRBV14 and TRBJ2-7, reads EAGVTQFPSHSVIEKGQTVTLRCDPISGHDNLYWYRRVMGKEIKFLLHFVKESKQDESGMPNNRFLAERTGGTYSTLKVQPAELEDSGVYFCASSHPEGGHYVYEQYFGPGTRLTVT.

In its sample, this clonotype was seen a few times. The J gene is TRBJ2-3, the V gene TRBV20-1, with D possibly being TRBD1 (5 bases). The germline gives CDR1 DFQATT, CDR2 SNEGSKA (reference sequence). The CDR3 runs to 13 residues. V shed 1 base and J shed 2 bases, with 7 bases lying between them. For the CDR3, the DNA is TGCAGTGCTAGAGCAGGGAACACAGATACGCAGTATTTT. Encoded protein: CSARAGNTDTQYF.

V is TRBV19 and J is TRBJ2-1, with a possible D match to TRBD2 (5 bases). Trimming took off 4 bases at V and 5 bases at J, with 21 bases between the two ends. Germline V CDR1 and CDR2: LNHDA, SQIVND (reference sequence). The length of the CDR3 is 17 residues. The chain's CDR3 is CASSNAPWSSGNNEQFF. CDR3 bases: TGTGCCAGTAGTAACGCCCCCTGGTCGTCCGGGAACAATGAGCAGTTCTTC.

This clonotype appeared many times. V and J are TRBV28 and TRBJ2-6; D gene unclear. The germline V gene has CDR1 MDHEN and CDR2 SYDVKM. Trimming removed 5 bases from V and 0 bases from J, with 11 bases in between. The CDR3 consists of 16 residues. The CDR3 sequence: CASSPHETSGANVLTF. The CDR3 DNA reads TGTGCCAGCAGTCCCCATGAAACCTCTGGGGCCAACGTCCTGACTTTC.

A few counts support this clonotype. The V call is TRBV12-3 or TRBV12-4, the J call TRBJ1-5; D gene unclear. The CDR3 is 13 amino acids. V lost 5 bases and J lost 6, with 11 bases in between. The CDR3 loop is CASSRTDGQPQHF. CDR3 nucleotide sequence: TGTGCCAGCAGTCGGACTGACGGTCAGCCCCAGCATTTT.

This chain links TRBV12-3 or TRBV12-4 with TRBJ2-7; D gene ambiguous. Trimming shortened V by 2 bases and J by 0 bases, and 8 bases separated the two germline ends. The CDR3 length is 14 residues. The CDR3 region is CASSLFASSYEQYF. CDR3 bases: TGTGCCAGCAGTTTATTCGCTAGCTCCTACGAGCAGTACTTC.

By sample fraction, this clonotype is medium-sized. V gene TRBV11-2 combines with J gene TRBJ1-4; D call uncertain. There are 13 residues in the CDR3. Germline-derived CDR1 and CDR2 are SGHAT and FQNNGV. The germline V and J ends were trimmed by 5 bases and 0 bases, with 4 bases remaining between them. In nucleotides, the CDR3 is TGTGCCAGCAGCACTGCAACTAATGAAAAACTGTTTTTT. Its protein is CASSTATNEKLFF. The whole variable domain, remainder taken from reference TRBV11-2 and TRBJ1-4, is EAGVAQSPRYKIIEKRQSVAFWCNPISGHATLYWYQQILGQGPKLLIQFQNNGVVDDSQLPKDRFSAERLKGVDSTLKIQPAKLEDSAVYLCASSTATNEKLFFGSGTQLSVL.

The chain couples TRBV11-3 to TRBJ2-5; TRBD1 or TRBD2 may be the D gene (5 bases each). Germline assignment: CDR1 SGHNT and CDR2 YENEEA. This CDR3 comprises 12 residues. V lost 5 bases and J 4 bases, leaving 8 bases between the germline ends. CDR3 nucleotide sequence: TGTGCCAGCAGCACGAGGGGAGAGACCCAGTACTTC. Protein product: CASSTRGETQYF.

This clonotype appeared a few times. The CDR3 nucleotides read TGTGCCAGCAGATTAGGGGCGTCGGACTACGAGCAGTACTTC. This translates into CASRLGASDYEQYF. This chain joins TRBV27 and TRBJ2-7, with a possible D match to TRBD1 (5 bases). Deletions cut 6 bases from V and 3 bases from J, with 15 bases between. The CDR3 sequence is 14 residues long. The germline V gene has CDR1 MNHEY and CDR2 SMNVEV (reference sequence).

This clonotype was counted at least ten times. The CDR3 protein is CATSQGTGELFF. In nucleotides, the CDR3 is TGTGCCACATCACAGGGGACCGGGGAGCTGTTTTTT. V and J are TRBV28 and TRBJ2-2, with 7 bases lining up with TRBD1. CDR1 MDHEN and CDR2 SYDVKM come from the germline V gene. The J segment lost 5 bases and the V segment lost 10 bases, leaving 4 bases of the junction unmatched. The CDR3 sequence is 12 residues long.

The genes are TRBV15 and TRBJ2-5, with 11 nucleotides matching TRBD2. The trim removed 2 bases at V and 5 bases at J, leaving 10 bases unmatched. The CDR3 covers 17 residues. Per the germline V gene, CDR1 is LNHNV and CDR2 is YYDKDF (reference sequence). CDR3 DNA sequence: TGTGCCACCAGCAGACAAACTAGCGGGAGAGTTAGCGAGACCCAGTACTTC. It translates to CATSRQTSGRVSETQYF.

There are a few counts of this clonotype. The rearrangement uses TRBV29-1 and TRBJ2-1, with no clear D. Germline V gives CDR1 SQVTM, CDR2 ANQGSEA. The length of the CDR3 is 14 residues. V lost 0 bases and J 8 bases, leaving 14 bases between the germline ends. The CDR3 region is CSVEDLSLGYEQFF. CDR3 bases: TGCAGCGTTGAAGATCTTAGCCTAGGGTATGAGCAGTTCTTC.

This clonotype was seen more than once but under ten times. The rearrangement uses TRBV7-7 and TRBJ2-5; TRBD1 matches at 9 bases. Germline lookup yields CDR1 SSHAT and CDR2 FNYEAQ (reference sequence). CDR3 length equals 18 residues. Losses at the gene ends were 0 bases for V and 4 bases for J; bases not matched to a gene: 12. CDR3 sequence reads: CASSLAEVGTGLRETQYF. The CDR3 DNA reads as TGTGCCAGCAGCTTAGCGGAGGTTGGGACAGGGCTCCGAGAGACCCAGTACTTC.

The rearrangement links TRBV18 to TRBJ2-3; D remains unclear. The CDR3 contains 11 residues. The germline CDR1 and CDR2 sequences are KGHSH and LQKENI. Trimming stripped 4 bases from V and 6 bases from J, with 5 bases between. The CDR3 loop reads CASSLQDTQYF. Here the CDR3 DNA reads TGTGCCAGCTCACTCCAGGATACGCAGTATTTT.

The CDR3, as DNA: TGTGCCAGCATTAACCCAACGGCCGGGAACTATGGCTACACCTTC. Protein sequence: CASINPTAGNYGYTF. The chain links TRBV6-2 or TRBV6-3 to TRBJ1-2; D call uncertain. The CDR3 has 15 amino acids. Germline CDR1 and CDR2: MNHEY and SVGEGT. V shed 7 bases and J shed 2 bases, with 17 bases lying between them.

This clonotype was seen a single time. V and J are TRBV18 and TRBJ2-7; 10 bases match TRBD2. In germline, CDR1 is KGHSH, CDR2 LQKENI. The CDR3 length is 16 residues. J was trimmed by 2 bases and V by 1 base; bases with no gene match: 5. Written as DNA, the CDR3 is TGTGCCAGCTCACCACTACAAGCGGGAGGGACCTACGAGCAGTACTTC. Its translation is CASSPLQAGGTYEQYF. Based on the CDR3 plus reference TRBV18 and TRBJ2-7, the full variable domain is NAGVMQNPRHLVRRRGQEARLRCSPMKGHSHVYWYRQLPEEGLKFMVYLQKENIIDESGMPKERFSAEFPKEGPSILRIQQVVRGDSAAYFCASSPLQAGGTYEQYFGPGTRLTVT.

The CDR3 coding sequence is TGTGCCAGCAGTCCTCGACTAGCGGGAGTGACTGAGCAGTTCTTC. Residues: CASSPRLAGVTEQFF. The chain has TRBV6-5 and TRBJ2-1, with TRBD2 matching 12 bases. V shed 5 bases and J 9 bases; nucleotides not matched to a gene: 8. Germline CDR1 reads MNHEY; CDR2 reads SVGAGI. This CDR3 is 15 amino acids long.

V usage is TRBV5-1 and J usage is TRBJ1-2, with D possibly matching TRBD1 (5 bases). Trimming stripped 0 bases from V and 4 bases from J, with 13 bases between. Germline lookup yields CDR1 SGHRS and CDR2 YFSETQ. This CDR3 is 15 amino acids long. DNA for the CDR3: TGCGCCAGCAGCTTGGCAGGGCAAGATGTCTATGGCTACACCTTC. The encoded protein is CASSLAGQDVYGYTF.

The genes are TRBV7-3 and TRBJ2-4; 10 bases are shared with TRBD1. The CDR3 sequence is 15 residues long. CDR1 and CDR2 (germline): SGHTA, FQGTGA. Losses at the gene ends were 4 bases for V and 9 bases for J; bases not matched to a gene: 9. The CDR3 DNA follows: TGTGCCAGCAGCTCGAACCCGGGACAGGGGAGCATTCAGTACTTC. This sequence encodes CASSSNPGQGSIQYF. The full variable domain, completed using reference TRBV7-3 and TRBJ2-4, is GAGVSQTPSNKVTEKGKYVELRCDPISGHTALYWYRQSLGQGPEFLIYFQGTGAADDSGLPNDRFFAVRPEGSVSTLKIQRTERGDSAVYLCASSSNPGQGSIQYFGAGTRLSVL.

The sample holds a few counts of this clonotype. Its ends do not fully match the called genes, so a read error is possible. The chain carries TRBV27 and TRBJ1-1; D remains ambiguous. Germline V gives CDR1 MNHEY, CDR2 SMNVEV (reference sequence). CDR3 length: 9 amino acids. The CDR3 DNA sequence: TGCGAAGGGAACACTGAAGCTTTCTTT. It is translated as CEGNTEAFF.

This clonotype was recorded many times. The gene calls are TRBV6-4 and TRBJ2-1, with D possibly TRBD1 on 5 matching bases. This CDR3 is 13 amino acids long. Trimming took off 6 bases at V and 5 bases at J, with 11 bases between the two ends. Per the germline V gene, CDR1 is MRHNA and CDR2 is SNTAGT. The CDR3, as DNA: TGTGCCAGCAGCACCGACAGAAACAATGAGCAGTTCTTC. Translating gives CASSTDRNNEQFF.

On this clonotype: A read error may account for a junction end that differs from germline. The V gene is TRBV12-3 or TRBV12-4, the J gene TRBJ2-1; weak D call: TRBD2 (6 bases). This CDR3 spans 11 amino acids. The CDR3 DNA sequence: TGTGCCAGCAGCTTAGCGGATGAGCAGTTCTTC. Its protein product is CASSLADEQFF.

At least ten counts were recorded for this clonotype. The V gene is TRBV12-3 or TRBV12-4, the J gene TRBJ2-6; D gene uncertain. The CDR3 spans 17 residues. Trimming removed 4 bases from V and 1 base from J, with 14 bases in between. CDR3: CASSWYGAGSGANVLTF. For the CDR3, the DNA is TGTGCCAGCAGTTGGTACGGAGCTGGGTCTGGGGCCAACGTCCTGACTTTC.

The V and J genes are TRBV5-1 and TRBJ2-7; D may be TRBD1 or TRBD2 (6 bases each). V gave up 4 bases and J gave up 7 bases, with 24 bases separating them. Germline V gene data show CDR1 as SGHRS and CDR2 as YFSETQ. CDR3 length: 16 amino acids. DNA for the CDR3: TGCGCCAGCAGCCCCCCTTTGAGGACAGCGGGCGGGGAGCAGTACTTC. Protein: CASSPPLRTAGGEQYF. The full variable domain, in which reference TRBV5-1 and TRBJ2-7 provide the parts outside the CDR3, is KAGVTQTPRYLIKTRGQQVTLSCSPISGHRSVSWYQQTPGQGLQFLFEYFSETQRNKGNFPGRFSGRQFSNSRSEMNVSTLELGDSALYLCASSPPLRTAGGEQYFGPGTRLTVT.

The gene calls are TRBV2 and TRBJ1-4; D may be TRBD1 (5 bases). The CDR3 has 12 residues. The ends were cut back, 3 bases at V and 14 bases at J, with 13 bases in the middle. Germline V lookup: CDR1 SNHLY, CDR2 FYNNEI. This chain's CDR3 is CASSDSRDYLFF. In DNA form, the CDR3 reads TGTGCCAGCAGTGACTCCAGGGACTACCTGTTTTTT.